Sequencing of this T cell receptor (beta chain) was carried out in a study of beta chain features in type 1 diabetes listed by TCRdb under 2018. A note on the overall study: Patients and healthy donors did not differ in mean age, gender distribution, total cell number or subset yield. Across all samples, roughly 110,000,000 sorted cells were examined, and cell number per subset correlated strongly with RNA yield. In the study, recently diagnosed type 1 diabetes patients and matched healthy donors were compared on the TCRB repertoires of their sorted circulating CD4+ T cell subsets. Naive and central memory subsets were obtained from all 30 or so donors, but regulatory and stem cell-like memory subsets were isolated from only 8 patients and roughly 8 healthy donors.

A single peripheral blood draw of around 0.11 L on average was collected from each donor into heparinised tubes. A BD FACSAria II and a panel including CD45RO, CCR7, CD25, CD127, CD95 and CD27 were used to sort naive, central memory, regulatory and stem cell-like memory CD4+ T cells. All sorted populations exceeded 95% purity. PBMCs were separated immediately by Lymphoprep density gradient centrifugation and were stained directly, without being cultured. To minimize batch effects, samples were stained and sorted in pairs, one healthy donor with one patient per experiment. This clone was detected only a few times. Its cognate antigen has yet to be identified. No much larger clone is present one base from it, and per-base qualities are unavailable. All of the isolated RNA was reverse transcribed with the High Capacity cDNA Reverse Transcription Kit, so expressed TCRB transcripts were sequenced. Deep immunoSEQ sequencing was performed on naive, central memory and regulatory T cell samples, with an average of roughly 3.5 million total reads per sample. Sorted cells were lysed in RLT buffer and RNA was extracted with DNase-treated RNeasy Micro or Mini kits, depending on cell number. Each cell subset was processed separately to prevent cross-contamination, with patient and healthy donor samples processed together. The immunoSEQ multiplex PCR was used to amplify TCRB sequences from cDNA, generating 87-bp fragments that spanned the CDR3 region. Amplicons were sequenced on the Illumina HiSeq platform. In the authors' own workflow: Synthetic template baselines were used to correct PCR bias computationally, reads within Hamming distance 2 were collapsed, and singletons that could not be merged were discarded. Reads were aligned to IMGT to assign V, D and J genes, CDR3 length, and insertions or deletions at six rearrangement sites. Within each subset, clonotype counts were normalized to sorted cell number, and only after that were true diversity and Gini coefficients computed with the tcR R package. The overlap coefficient, calculated on TCRB nucleotide sequences, was used to measure repertoire sharing. This is the immuneACCESS table as TCRdb keeps it, with only in-frame sequences that have V and J called. A part of the clones is gone; compared with another copy, unresolved V genes explain less than half, and the rest is unexplained. That table supplies the V and J calls and clone size; D and trimming were determined from the DNA. This sample comprises around 180,000 clones, under 9.5% of them detected only once. The leading ten clones occupy about 0.5% of the sample.

The CDR3, cysteine through phenylalanine, is 17 amino acids long. Only the CDR3 part of the read is kept: 51 bases, read in frame from the first base. V lost 5 bases and J lost 6 bases, and the count of bases not matched to a germline gene is 18. According to the germline V gene, CDR1 reads SGHVS and CDR2 reads FNYEAQ. General study outcomes and caveats: At VDJ recombination sites, patients with type 1 diabetes made fewer insertions and deleted more nucleotides, a pattern implying thymic rearrangement abnormalities. Because cDNA rather than genomic DNA was sequenced, highly expressing activated cells could have been over-represented, although no difference in activation and CD3 levels was found between groups. Type 1 diabetes patients showed a moderate but significant shortening of TCRB CDR3 length in all four CD4+ subsets. HLA sub-analyses involved small numbers of individuals, so any influence of HLA type on TCRB rearrangement remained unresolved. The naive, central memory and regulatory TCRB repertoires appeared to resemble one another more closely among patients than among healthy donors. Shorter templates might be favored by PCR, yet because patient and control samples were amplified and corrected together, any such skew would affect both groups equally.

The sequence joins TRBV7-6 to TRBJ1-2, and 7 junctional nucleotides match TRBD1. The TCR was taken from a man aged 18 to 29 with type 1 diabetes. The sample comprised central memory CD4+ T cells from blood. The CDR3: CASSPVGGGGRIDGYTF. The DNA reads as follows: TGTGCCAGCAGCCCTGTAGGAGGGGGCGGGCGTATCGATGGCTACACCTTC.